This TCR beta chain was recorded in a study of beta chain features in type 1 diabetes. Study in general: Sorted cells, about 98,000,000 in number, were examined across all samples.

The study's findings and limits: Patients' naive, central memory and regulatory TCRB repertoires appeared more alike than those of healthy donors. In all four CD4+ subsets, TCRB CDR3 length was significantly, moderately reduced in type 1 diabetes.

Expressed TCRB transcripts were sequenced, since all the RNA that had been isolated was reverse transcribed. Data came from immunoSEQ multiplex PCR; TCRdb stores just in-frame clones and leaves some out. The profile shows 200,000 to 250,000 clones, over 8.5% of them singletons. Markers CD45RO/CCR7/CD25/CD127/CD95/CD27 served to sort CD4+ naive, central memory, regulatory and stem cell-like memory cells. This clone was observed a few times. What it recognizes is unknown. Germline CDR1 SEHNR, CDR2 FQNEAQ (reference sequence). This CDR3 has 16 amino acids. The ends were cut back, 5 bases at V and 7 bases at J, with 23 bases in the middle.

The receptor's source is a young woman in good health. The chain recombines TRBV7-9 with TRBJ2-5; D might be TRBD2 (5 bases). The source material was naive CD4+ T cells from blood. As DNA, the CDR3 is TGTGCCAGCAGCAATGAGGACCGGGCTAGCTTGTGGACCCAGTACTTC. Its protein product is CASSNEDRASLWTQYF.